This T cell receptor (beta chain) is from a study of Tregs in tolerant kidney transplant recipients. Study conclusions and caveats: Some patients' samples used different primers over time, so nucleotide sequences weren't comparable. The most relevant donor-specific Treg TCRbeta repertoire apparently came from expansion with activated donor B cells.

Of note for this clone: What it recognizes is unknown.

Sequencing used immunoSEQ multiplex PCR; TCRdb keeps in-frame clones, though not all of them. The data contain about 94,000 clones, more than 85% of them singletons. The sample was CD4+ T cells from blood, taken before the transplant. This clonotype originated in a human donor who received a combined kidney and bone marrow transplant.

This CDR3 reads CASSHTTSPLAGPEYF. The CDR3 DNA reads TGTGCCAGCAGCCATACCACGTCCCCGCTAGCGGGGCCGGAGTATTTT. The chain carries TRBV4-2 and TRBJ2-3; TRBD2 matches at 9 bases. Germline V gene lookup returns CDR1 LGHNA and CDR2 YNFKEQ. The length of the CDR3 is 16 residues. V lost 3 bases and J lost 13; bases outside the gene matches: 17.